One and the same sample provided the 20 T cell receptor beta chains below, sequenced in a study of CD8 T cells in ankylosing spondylitis. From the 5' RACE reads, TCRdb called clonotypes with MiXCR, one entry per CDR3 protein. The data hold 150,000 to 200,000 distinct CDR3 sequences, with around a sixth observed a single time. The source material was blood, either unsorted or a sorted T cell fraction (not recorded which). The receptors originated from a male donor aged 10-29 years with ankylosing spondylitis or in good health (not recorded which).

Many counts were recorded for this clonotype. V usage is TRBV12-5 and J usage is TRBJ2-3; D gene unclear. The CDR3 spans 15 residues. V was clipped by 0 bases and J by 1 base, with 8 bases between them. The germline gives CDR1 LGHNT, CDR2 FRNRAP. The CDR3 nucleotides read TGTGCTAGTGGTTTGGTCTTGGGCGGCACAGATACGCAGTATTTT. Translated: CASGLVLGGTDTQYF.

The chain couples TRBV11-2 to TRBJ2-7, with D possibly being TRBD2 (5 bases). The CDR3 totals 17 residues. Germline CDR1 and CDR2: SGHAT and FQNNGV. Trimming removed 1 base from V and 4 bases from J, with 20 bases in between. The chain's CDR3 is CASSLGKDYSPRYEQYV. The CDR3 nucleotides read TGTGCCAGCAGCTTAGGGAAAGACTATTCTCCCAGATACGAGCAGTACGTC.

This clonotype was counted many times. The chain joins TRBV6-5 to TRBJ2-2; D is unresolved. The CDR3 covers 11 residues. Trimming took 6 bases from V and 4 from J, leaving 3 bases between them. Looked up from germline, CDR1 is MNHEY and CDR2 is SVGAGI. CDR3 nucleotides: TGTGCCAGCAGGAGCACCGGGGAGCTGTTTTTT. This translates into CASRSTGELFF.

This clonotype was observed many times. The gene calls are TRBV4-1 and TRBJ2-3; D is undetermined. CDR3 size: 13 residues. Germline CDR1 reads MGHRA; CDR2 reads YSYEKL. Trimming removed 2 bases from V and 4 bases from J, with 7 bases in between. CDR3 loop: CASSQQRPDTQYF. The CDR3 DNA follows: TGCGCCAGCAGCCAACAGAGGCCAGATACGCAGTATTTT.

There are many counts of this clonotype. The chain couples TRBV29-1 to TRBJ1-2; TRBD1 agrees at 9 bases. Germline V gene data show CDR1 as SQVTM and CDR2 as ANQGSEA. V was pared by 5 bases and J by 6 bases, with 4 bases of the junction left unmatched. This CDR3 spans 12 amino acids. The CDR3 region is CSVKGQGHGYTF. In DNA form, the CDR3 reads TGCAGCGTTAAAGGACAGGGGCATGGCTACACCTTC.

This clonotype was found many times. The CDR3 loop is CAGRDIGSGANVLTF. The DNA of the CDR3 is TGTGCCGGAAGGGACATTGGCTCTGGGGCCAACGTCCTGACTTTC. The rearrangement uses TRBV7-9 and TRBJ2-6, with D possibly TRBD1 on 6 matching bases. Germline values: CDR1 SEHNR, CDR2 FQNEAQ (reference sequence). The CDR3 extends over 15 amino acids. Between the trimmed V and J ends, which lost 11 bases and 0 bases, there was a span of 14 bases. Full variable domain (rest looked up from reference TRBV7-9 and TRBJ2-6): DTGVSQNPRHKITKRGQNVTFRCDPISEHNRLYWYRQTLGQGPEFLTYFQNEAQLEKSRLLSDRFSAERPKGSFSTLEIQRTEQGDSAMYLCAGRDIGSGANVLTFGAGSRLTVL.

The chain carries TRBV4-1 and TRBJ1-2; 9 nucleotides match TRBD1. The CDR3 has 16 residues. The germline gives CDR1 MGHRA, CDR2 YSYEKL. V lost 3 bases and J lost 5; bases outside the gene matches: 10. In DNA form, the CDR3 reads TGCGCCAGCAGCCACGAATCCGGGACAGGGCCTTATGGCTACACCTTC. Translating it yields CASSHESGTGPYGYTF.

This chain joins TRBV20-1 and TRBJ2-3, with TRBD2 matching over 8 bases. Trimming removed 4 bases from V and 5 bases from J; junction bases left unmatched: 2. CDR1 and CDR2 (germline): DFQATT, SNEGSKA (reference sequence). The CDR3 length is 12 residues. The CDR3 here is CSAMAGGDTQYF. The DNA for the CDR3 is TGCAGTGCTATGGCGGGGGGAGATACGCAGTATTTT.

This clonotype was counted ten times or more. The J gene is TRBJ2-5, the V gene TRBV14; 7 positions agree with TRBD1. Trimming cost V 5 bases and J 1 base; bases outside gene matches: 10. This CDR3 region has 16 residues. In germline, CDR1 is SGHDN, CDR2 FVKESK. CDR3 loop: CASSAVAGTAQETQYF. The CDR3 DNA reads as TGTGCCAGCAGCGCAGTTGCCGGGACAGCCCAAGAGACCCAGTACTTC.

The chain carries TRBV29-1 and TRBJ2-1; 9 nucleotides align to TRBD1. CDR1 is SQVTM, CDR2 ANQGSEA, per germline. The CDR3 is 14 residues long. V shed 3 bases and J 10 bases; nucleotides not matched to a gene: 10. CDR3 loop: CSVESGDRVREQFF. The CDR3 coding sequence is TGCAGCGTTGAGTCAGGGGACAGGGTTCGGGAGCAGTTCTTC.

At least ten counts were recorded for this clonotype. The chain combines TRBV10-3 with TRBJ1-4; TRBD1 is a possible D gene (5 bases). Between the trimmed V and J ends, which lost 5 bases and 7 bases, there was a span of 14 bases. Germline V lookup: CDR1 ENHRY, CDR2 SYGVKD. CDR3 length: 14 amino acids. CDR3 bases: TGTGCCATCAGTCCGAGTCCAGGGAGTGAAAAACTGTTTTTT. Translation: CAISPSPGSEKLFF.

This clonotype was observed a single time. In nucleotides, the CDR3 is TGCAGCGTTGAGAGGGGGCCTGGGGCCAACGTCCTGACTTTC. This encodes CSVERGPGANVLTF. The chain joins TRBV29-1 to TRBJ2-6; 7 bases map to TRBD1. This CDR3 has 14 residues. Trimming took 3 bases from V and 2 from J; bases not matched to a gene: 1. Germline CDR1 reads SQVTM; CDR2 reads ANQGSEA.

This clonotype was recorded at least ten times. The chain recombines TRBV7-8 with TRBJ2-3, with TRBD2 matching over 8 bases. Trimming cost V 5 bases and J 4 bases; bases outside gene matches: 8. Looked up from germline, CDR1 is SGHVS and CDR2 is FQNEAQ. The CDR3 runs to 15 residues. The CDR3 is CASSQTGGLADTQYF. The CDR3 DNA reads as TGTGCCAGCAGCCAAACCGGGGGACTAGCAGATACGCAGTATTTT.

This clonotype has ten or more counts. This rearrangement joins TRBV12-3 or TRBV12-4 to TRBJ2-3; D is possibly TRBD2 (5 bases). This CDR3 comprises 16 residues. Trimming removed 5 bases from V and 5 bases from J, with 20 bases in between. The CDR3: CASSPLLSGGLDTQYF. The DNA for the CDR3 is TGTGCCAGCAGTCCCCTGTTGAGCGGAGGCTTAGATACGCAGTATTTT.

The V gene is TRBV20-1, the J gene TRBJ1-5; the match to TRBD1 covers 10 bases. Germline lookup yields CDR1 DFQATT and CDR2 SNEGSKA (reference sequence). The CDR3 totals 16 residues. With 2 bases clipped from V and 4 bases from J, the junction kept 8 bases outside the gene matches. The CDR3 sequence is CSARPWTGGNNQPQHF. In DNA, the CDR3 is TGCAGTGCTAGACCCTGGACAGGGGGGAATAATCAGCCCCAGCATTTT.

There are many counts of this clonotype. This chain joins TRBV5-1 and TRBJ2-1; weak D call: TRBD2 (5 bases). V was trimmed by 4 bases and J by 8 bases, leaving 13 bases between them. CDR3 length: 13 amino acids. In germline, CDR1 is SGHRS, CDR2 YFSETQ. CDR3 region: CASSREGGYEQFF. CDR3 DNA sequence: TGCGCCAGCAGCCGCGAAGGAGGCTATGAGCAGTTCTTC.

In its sample, this clonotype was seen many times. The chain employs TRBV5-1 and TRBJ2-5; tentative D call: TRBD2 (6 bases). The CDR3 is 16 residues long. From germline, CDR1 is SGHRS and CDR2 YFSETQ. V was cut by 2 bases and J by 5 bases, with 19 bases left in between. CDR3 coding DNA: TGCGCCAGCAGCTTCGCAGGGTACGGGAGAGGGGAGACCCAGTACTTC. Translated: CASSFAGYGRGETQYF.

This clonotype was counted ten times or more. The chain recombines TRBV12-3 or TRBV12-4 with TRBJ2-1; 9 nucleotides line up with TRBD2. The CDR3 contains 12 residues. The CDR3 DNA sequence: TGTGCGGGGGCTAGCGGGATAAATGAGCAGTTCTTC. Translated, it gives CAGASGINEQFF.

This clonotype was picked up many times. V usage is TRBV12-3 or TRBV12-4 and J usage is TRBJ1-4; 7 bases agree with TRBD1. The CDR3 has 14 residues. V shed 1 base and J 8 bases; nucleotides not matched to a gene: 4. This CDR3 reads CASSLEGAWEKLFF. CDR3 coding DNA: TGTGCCAGCAGTTTAGAGGGGGCATGGGAAAAACTGTTTTTT.

This clonotype was detected ten times or more. The chain employs TRBV7-8 and TRBJ2-1; no clear D gene. CDR1 SGHVS and CDR2 FQNEAQ come from the germline V gene. The CDR3 consists of 16 residues. Trimming removed 2 bases from V and 2 bases from J, with 13 bases in between. DNA for the CDR3: TGTGCCAGCAGCTTATCGCGTGGCAGACCCTACAATGAGCAGTTCTTC. Protein product: CASSLSRGRPYNEQFF.